The clone carrying this TCR beta chain was recorded at least ten times. No antigen is known for it. V shed 6 bases and J shed 4 bases, with 24 bases lying between them. This CDR3 is 18 amino acids long. Per germline, CDR1 MNHEY and CDR2 SVGAGI. These data are taken from a study of neurological immune-mediated disorders. Overall study results and limits: One related-CDR3 cluster, identified by phylogenetic grouping, held the repertoires of 18 of 34 multiple sclerosis patients and was a possible signature.

MiXCR, run by TCRdb on the 5' RACE reads, gives a single entry per CDR3 protein. The table has about 55,000 distinct CDR3 sequences, over 3.5% seen once. The rearrangement uses TRBV6-5 and TRBJ2-2; maybe TRBD1 (6 bases). The sequence was collected from a woman aged 40 to 50 with multiple sclerosis. The sequenced material came from CD4+ T cells from blood. For the CDR3, the DNA is TGTGCCAGCAGCTTACGCCCACAGGGCAACTTATTCACCGGGGAGCTGTTTTTT. Residues: CASSLRPQGNLFTGELFF.